The sample holds a few counts of the clone carrying this T cell receptor beta chain. Its antigen remains unidentified. The sample originates from a study of response to subunit inactivated influenza vaccine. Whole-study findings and limits: The authors put forward the suggestion that each seasonal influenza vaccination may bring in only a limited number of new T cells.

Each CDR3 protein gets one entry after TCRdb re-called the RT-PCR reads with MiXCR. Altogether about 800,000 distinct CDR3 sequences are present, 20% to 25% being singletons, with the ten largest covering more than 8.5%. The CDR3 consists of 15 residues. V dropped 2 bases and J dropped 2; count of bases not matched to a gene: 4. Germline CDR1 reads SGHTA; CDR2 reads FQGNSA. This TCR came from a man aged 45 to 65 who received an inactivated influenza vaccine. The chain carries TRBV7-2 and TRBJ2-7, with 9 bases that match TRBD2. The sample consisted of PBMCs from blood, taken 4 to 6 days after vaccination. The CDR3 loop reads CASSLIAGEAYEQYF. In nucleotides, the CDR3 is TGTGCCAGCAGCTTAATAGCGGGAGAGGCCTACGAGCAGTACTTC.